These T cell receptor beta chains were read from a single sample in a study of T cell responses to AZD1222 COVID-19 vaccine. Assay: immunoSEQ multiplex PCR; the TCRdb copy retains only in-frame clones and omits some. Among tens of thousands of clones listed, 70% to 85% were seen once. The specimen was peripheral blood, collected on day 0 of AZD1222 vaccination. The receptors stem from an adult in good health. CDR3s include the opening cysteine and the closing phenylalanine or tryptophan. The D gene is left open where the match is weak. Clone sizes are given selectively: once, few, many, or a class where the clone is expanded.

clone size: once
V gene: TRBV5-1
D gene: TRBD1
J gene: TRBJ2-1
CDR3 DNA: TGCGCCAGCAGCTTTCCGACAGGGATTTTGTTCTTC
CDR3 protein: CASSFPTGILFF

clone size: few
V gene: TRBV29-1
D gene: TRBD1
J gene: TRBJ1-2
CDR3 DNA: TGCAGCGTTGACGGGACAGGGGGCAACTATGGCTACACCTTC
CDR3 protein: CSVDGTGGNYGYTF

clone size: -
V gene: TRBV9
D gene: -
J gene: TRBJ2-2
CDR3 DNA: TGTGCCAGCAGCCCCCTCGACAGAGGGGAGCTGTTTTTT
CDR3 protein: CASSPLDRGELFF

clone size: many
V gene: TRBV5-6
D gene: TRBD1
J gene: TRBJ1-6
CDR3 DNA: TGTGCCAGCAGCAGTGCAGGGGGTCTGAGCTCCTATAATTCACCCCTCCACTTT
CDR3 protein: CASSSAGGLSSYNSPLHF

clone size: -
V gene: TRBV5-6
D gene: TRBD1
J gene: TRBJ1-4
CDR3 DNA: TGTGCCAGCAGCCACAGGGGAGGAACTAATGAAAAACTGTTTTTT
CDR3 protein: CASSHRGGTNEKLFF

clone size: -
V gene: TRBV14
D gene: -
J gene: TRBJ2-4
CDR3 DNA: TGTGCCAGCAGCCCATGGGGGATTAGCTCAGCCAAAAACATTCAGTACTTC
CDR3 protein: CASSPWGISSAKNIQYF

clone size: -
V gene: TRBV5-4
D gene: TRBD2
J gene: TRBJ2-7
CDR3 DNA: TGTGCCAGCAGCGTCCTACTAGCGGGAGAAGACGAGCAGTACTTC
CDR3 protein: CASSVLLAGEDEQYF

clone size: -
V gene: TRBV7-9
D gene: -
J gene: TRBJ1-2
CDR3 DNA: TGTGCCAGCAGCTTCCCTACACATAACTATGGCTACACCTTC
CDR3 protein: CASSFPTHNYGYTF

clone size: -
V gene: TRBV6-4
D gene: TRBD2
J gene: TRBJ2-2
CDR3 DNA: TGTGCCAGCGGTAGCGGGAGTGACACCGGGGAGCTGTTTTTT
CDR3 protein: CASGSGSDTGELFF

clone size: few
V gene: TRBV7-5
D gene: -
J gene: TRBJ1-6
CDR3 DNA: TGTGCCAGAAGCTTAGAGGGGAGCTCCTATAATTCACCCCTCCACTTT
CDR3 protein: CARSLEGSSYNSPLHF

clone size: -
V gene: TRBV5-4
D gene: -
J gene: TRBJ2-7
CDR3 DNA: TGTGCCAGCAGTCCCACGAGGGGGGGCTACGAGCAGTACTTC
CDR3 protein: CASSPTRGGYEQYF

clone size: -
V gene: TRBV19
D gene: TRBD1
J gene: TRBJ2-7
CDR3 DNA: TGTGCCAGTAGTACTCGACAGGGTAATGCCTACGAGCAGTACTTC
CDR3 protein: CASSTRQGNAYEQYF

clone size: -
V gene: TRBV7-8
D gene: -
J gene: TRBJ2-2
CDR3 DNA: TGTGCCAGCAGCCGGGGTAGCGGCTACACCGGGGAGCTGTTTTTT
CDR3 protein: CASSRGSGYTGELFF

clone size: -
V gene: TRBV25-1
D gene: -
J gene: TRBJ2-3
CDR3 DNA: TGTGCCAGCAGTGAACTAGTTCAAGATACGCAGTATTTT
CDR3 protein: CASSELVQDTQYF

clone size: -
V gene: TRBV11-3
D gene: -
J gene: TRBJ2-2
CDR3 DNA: TGTGCCAGCAGCTCAAGACCCTTGGCCGGGGAGCTGTTTTTT
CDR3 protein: CASSSRPLAGELFF